One sample yielded the 21 T cell receptor beta chains listed below, sequenced in a study of blood T cells in healthy people across ages. A second roughly 6 to 12 cycle PCR used barcoded and J-beta primers. Via MiXCR, TCRdb re-called the 5' RACE reads, giving one row per CDR3 protein. The top ten hold more than 20% of the sample, which has around 2 million distinct CDR3 sequences, around 40% seen once. The sample consisted of blood. The origin of the receptors is a human donor in good health.

The genes are TRBV5-1 and TRBJ1-1, with 12 bases lining up with TRBD1. Germline CDR1 SGHRS, CDR2 YFSETQ. The CDR3 loop spans 17 amino acids. With V trimmed by 4 bases and J by 4 bases, 11 bases remained unmatched. CDR3 residues: CASSPGTGGDFSTEAFF. For the CDR3, the DNA is TGCGCCAGCAGCCCAGGGACAGGGGGCGATTTTAGCACTGAAGCTTTCTTT.

This clonotype was recorded a few times. The gene calls are TRBV7-3 and TRBJ2-1; TRBD2 matches 12 bases. CDR3 length: 15 amino acids. Germline V gene lookup returns CDR1 SGHTA and CDR2 FQGTGA. V lost 5 bases to trimming and J lost 10 bases; unmatched junction nucleotides: 9. CDR3 nucleotides: TGTGCCAGCAGCCCCTGGTCTAGCGGGGGGGCGGAGCAGTTCTTC. Amino acids: CASSPWSSGGAEQFF.

The gene calls are TRBV19 and TRBJ1-5; the D is unclear. V was clipped by 9 bases and J by 0 bases, with 9 bases between them. In germline, CDR1 is LNHDA, CDR2 SQIVND (reference sequence). The CDR3 sequence is 13 residues long. CDR3 residues: CASAPYSNQPQHF. CDR3 bases: TGTGCCAGCGCACCCTATAGCAATCAGCCCCAGCATTTT.

This rearrangement joins TRBV6-5 to TRBJ1-2, with D tentatively TRBD1 (5 bases). From germline, CDR1 is MNHEY and CDR2 SVGAGI. The CDR3 covers 13 residues. Trimming cost V 5 bases and J 4 bases, with 11 bases left between them. The CDR3 DNA follows: TGTGCCAGCAGTCACCGGGACCTCTATGGCTACACCTTC. This translates into CASSHRDLYGYTF.

The rearrangement links TRBV4-1 to TRBJ2-3; 10 positions match TRBD2. V was pared by 0 bases and J by 2 bases, with 5 bases of the junction left unmatched. Germline V gene lookup returns CDR1 MGHRA and CDR2 YSYEKL. The CDR3 extends over 17 amino acids. The DNA of the CDR3 is TGCGCCAGCAGCCAAGAAAAGCGGGGGGGCTCCACAGATACGCAGTATTTT. Amino acids: CASSQEKRGGSTDTQYF.

Comments on this clonotype: A much larger clone lies one base from this, so it may be a read error. The chain has TRBV7-2 and TRBJ2-3; no firm D call. Germline V CDR1 and CDR2: SGHTA, FQGNSA. The CDR3 has 14 residues. Trimming took 3 bases from V and 0 from J, leaving 7 bases between them. The CDR3 DNA reads as TGTGCCAGCAGCTTCGCGACTAGCACAGATACGCAGTATTTT. Residues: CASSFATSTDTQYF.

In this sample, this clonotype turned up a few times. The chain carries TRBV5-1 and TRBJ2-5; 8 nucleotides line up with TRBD1. The length of the CDR3 is 17 residues. Trimming took 0 bases from V and 2 from J; bases not matched to a gene: 9. CDR1 SGHRS and CDR2 YFSETQ come from the germline V gene. CDR3 sequence reads: CASSLARQGSGQETQYF. In DNA form, the CDR3 reads TGCGCCAGCAGCTTGGCCCGACAGGGGTCAGGGCAAGAGACCCAGTACTTC.

V gene TRBV6-6 combines with J gene TRBJ1-1; D gene unclear. V lost 8 bases and J 3 bases, leaving 16 bases between the germline ends. CDR1 is MNHNY and CDR2 is SVGAGI in the germline V gene (reference sequence). The CDR3 is 14 amino acids. Here the CDR3 reads CASLPDVGYTEAFF. The CDR3 nucleotides read TGTGCCAGCCTTCCCGACGTAGGTTACACTGAAGCTTTCTTT.

The V call is TRBV6-2 or TRBV6-3, the J call TRBJ1-2; D possibly corresponds to TRBD1 (5 bases). The CDR3 loop spans 12 amino acids. The ends were cut back, 8 bases at V and 5 bases at J, with 12 bases in the middle. Per the germline V gene, CDR1 is MNHEY and CDR2 is SVGEGT. CDR3 sequence: CASGRWGYGYTF. DNA of the CDR3: TGTGCCAGCGGACGATGGGGGTATGGCTACACCTTC.

There are a few counts of this clonotype. The chain joins TRBV5-6 to TRBJ1-2; D is possibly TRBD1 (6 bases). Germline V gene data show CDR1 as SGHDT and CDR2 as YYEEEE. The V and J ends lost 4 bases and 2 bases respectively, with 15 bases between them. This CDR3 spans 15 amino acids. The DNA of the CDR3 is TGTGCCAGCAGCCCGGATCCCGGGACAAACTATGGCTACACCTTC. Amino acids: CASSPDPGTNYGYTF.

CDR3 sequence (DNA): TGTGCCAGCAGCGTAGATGACAGCTTGGGCTATGGCTACACCTTC. Its protein is CASSVDDSLGYGYTF. The rearrangement links TRBV9 to TRBJ1-2; tentative D call: TRBD1 (5 bases). The CDR3 spans 15 residues. Germline CDR1 SGDLS, CDR2 YYNGEE. V was pared by 0 bases and J by 4 bases, with 13 bases between.

This clonotype was counted once. A single base separates this from a much larger clone, so it may be a read error. V usage is TRBV12-3 or TRBV12-4 and J usage is TRBJ1-2; possible D gene TRBD1, 6 bases. V lost 3 bases and J 6 bases, leaving 11 bases between the germline ends. This CDR3 has 13 amino acids. CDR3 nucleotide sequence: TGTGCCAGCAGTTTTGGACAGACCCATGGCTACACCTTC. This gives the protein CASSFGQTHGYTF.

The V gene is TRBV24-1, the J gene TRBJ1-2; possible D gene TRBD1, 5 bases. The germline V gene encodes CDR1 KGHDR and CDR2 SFDVKD. The V end was cut by 4 bases, the J end by 3 bases, with 11 bases between. CDR3 length: 14 residues. The CDR3 nucleotides read TGTGCCACCAGTGACTCTGACAGCTACTATGGCTACACCTTC. Translating it yields CATSDSDSYYGYTF.

The rearrangement joins TRBV29-1 to TRBJ2-7; D may be TRBD2 (6 bases). The germline CDR1 and CDR2 sequences are SQVTM and ANQGSEA. This CDR3 has 13 amino acids. Between the trimmed V and J ends, which lost 6 bases and 3 bases, there was a span of 15 bases. CDR3 nucleotide sequence: TGCAGCGTAAACTACGGGAGCGGCTACGAGCAGTACTTC. This encodes CSVNYGSGYEQYF.

The V call is TRBV6-5, the J call TRBJ1-2, with D hard to call. Germline V gives CDR1 MNHEY, CDR2 SVGAGI. The V end was cut by 3 bases, the J end by 6 bases, with 11 bases between. This CDR3 is built from 13 residues. The CDR3 DNA follows: TGTGCCAGCAGTTATTTTCACGGGGATGGCTACACCTTC. The encoded protein is CASSYFHGDGYTF.

J is TRBJ2-4 and V is TRBV10-3, with D perhaps matching TRBD1 (7 bases). Near its end, the DNA agrees better with TRBJ2-7, so the J call may be wrong. The CDR3 has 13 amino acids. Germline-derived CDR1 and CDR2 are ENHRY and SYGVKD. The CDR3 nucleotides read TGTGCCATCAGTACAGGGGAGGCCTACGAGCAGTACTTC. It is translated as CAISTGEAYEQYF.

J is TRBJ1-2 and V is TRBV11-1, with TRBD1 matching over 8 bases. Germline CDR1 SGHAT, CDR2 FQDESV (reference sequence). With 5 bases clipped from V and 0 bases from J, the junction kept 14 bases outside the gene matches. The CDR3 is 18 residues long. CDR3 residues: CASSRISGQGRPNYGYTF. CDR3 nucleotide sequence: TGTGCCAGCAGCCGCATCTCAGGACAGGGTCGCCCTAACTATGGCTACACCTTC. Combining the CDR3 with reference TRBV11-1 and TRBJ1-2 gives the whole variable domain EAEVAQSPRYKITEKSQAVAFWCDPISGHATLYWYRQILGQGPELLVQFQDESVVDDSQLPKDRFSAERLKGVDSTLKIQPAELGDSAMYLCASSRISGQGRPNYGYTFGSGTRLTVV.

The chain is built from TRBV28 and TRBJ2-4; D is uncertain. TRBJ2-7 explains the end of the DNA better; the J call may be wrong. The CDR3 totals 15 residues. The germline V gene has CDR1 MDHEN and CDR2 SYDVKM. CDR3 bases: TGTGCCAGCAGAGTATCCTCCGGTAGCTCCTACGAGCAGTACTTC. Protein: CASRVSSGSSYEQYF.

This clonotype has a count of ten or more. This chain links TRBV7-3 with TRBJ2-1; no clear D. Germline CDR1 SGHTA, CDR2 FQGTGA. V was clipped by 1 base and J by 7 bases, with 8 bases between them. This CDR3 contains 13 residues. This CDR3 is CASSLRWANEQFF. DNA of the CDR3: TGTGCCAGCAGCTTAAGATGGGCTAATGAGCAGTTCTTC.

The chain has TRBV29-1 and TRBJ2-1; D may correspond to TRBD1 or TRBD2 (5 bases each). The CDR3 consists of 14 residues. CDR1 is SQVTM, CDR2 ANQGSEA, per germline. V was trimmed by 4 bases and J by 7 bases, leaving 17 bases between them. The CDR3: CSVVVRGAWNEQFF. The CDR3 DNA sequence: TGCAGCGTTGTGGTCCGGGGCGCATGGAATGAGCAGTTCTTC.

A few counts support this clonotype. The chain has TRBV20-1 and TRBJ1-2, with 8 bases that match TRBD1. Germline CDR1 reads DFQATT; CDR2 reads SNEGSKA (reference sequence). This CDR3 has 13 residues. Losses at the gene ends were 4 bases for V and 10 bases for J; bases not matched to a gene: 11. CDR3 sequence: CSATDRGEGIYTF. The CDR3 nucleotides are TGCAGTGCTACCGACAGGGGCGAAGGGATCTACACCTTC.